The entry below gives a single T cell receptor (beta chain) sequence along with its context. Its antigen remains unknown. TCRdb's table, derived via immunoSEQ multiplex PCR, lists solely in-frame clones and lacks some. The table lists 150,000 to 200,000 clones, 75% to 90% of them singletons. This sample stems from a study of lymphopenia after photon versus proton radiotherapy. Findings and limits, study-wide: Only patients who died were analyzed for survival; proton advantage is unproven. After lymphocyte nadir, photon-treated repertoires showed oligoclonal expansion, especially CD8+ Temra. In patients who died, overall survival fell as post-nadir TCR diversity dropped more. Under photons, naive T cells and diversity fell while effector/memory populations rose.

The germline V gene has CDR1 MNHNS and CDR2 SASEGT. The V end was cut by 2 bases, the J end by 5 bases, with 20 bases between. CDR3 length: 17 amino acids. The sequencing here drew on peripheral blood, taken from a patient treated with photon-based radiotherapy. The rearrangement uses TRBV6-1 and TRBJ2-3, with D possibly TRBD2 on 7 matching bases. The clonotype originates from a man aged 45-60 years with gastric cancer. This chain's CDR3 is CASSERVGGGQEDTQYF. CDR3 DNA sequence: TGTGCCAGCAGTGAAAGAGTGGGAGGGGGGCAGGAAGATACGCAGTATTTT.